Listed below are T cell receptor beta chains from one sample, sequenced in a study of blood T cell repertoires in COVID-19. Sequencing used immunoSEQ multiplex PCR; TCRdb keeps in-frame clones, though not all of them. The sample holds roughly 250,000 clones, around 82% seen once. The sequencing input was peripheral blood. All receptors derive from a woman of 80 years or more with active or convalescent COVID-19. Both conserved end residues are part of each CDR3. The D gene is left open where the match is weak. Clone size is not always given. Where it is, it says once, few, many or a class for expanded clones.

>NA|TRBJ2-5|TRBD1|17|TRBV5-1
CASSKGQGALGEETQYF
TGCGCCAGCAGCAAGGGACAGGGGGCGCTTGGGGAAGAGACCCAGTACTTC
>NA|TRBJ2-7|NA|12|TRBV28
CASSLGGYEQYF
TGTGCCAGCAGTTTAGGAGGGTACGAGCAGTACTTC
>NA|TRBJ2-5|TRBD1|14|TRBV2
CASSEDQGAGTQYF
TGTGCCAGCAGTGAAGATCAGGGGGCCGGGACCCAGTACTTC
>NA|TRBJ1-1|TRBD1|17|TRBV28
CASRPVRTGGKNTEAFF
TGTGCCAGCAGACCCGTTCGGACAGGGGGCAAGAACACTGAAGCTTTCTTT
>NA|TRBJ1-4|TRBD1|14|TRBV5-1
CASSSGQGGEKLFF
TGCGCCAGCAGCTCGGGACAGGGAGGGGAAAAACTGTTTTTT
>NA|TRBJ1-2|NA|15|TRBV5-1
CASSLGQIGNYGYTF
TGCGCCAGCAGCCTCGGACAGATTGGGAACTATGGCTACACCTTC
>NA|TRBJ1-2|NA|15|TRBV7-2
CASRGRRGYNYGYTF
TGTGCCAGCAGGGGCCGGCGGGGATACAACTATGGCTACACCTTC
>NA|TRBJ2-3|NA|15|TRBV3-1/TRBV3-2
CASSQGGLITDTQYF
TGTGCCAGCAGCCAAGGAGGACTAATTACAGATACGCAGTATTTT
>NA|TRBJ1-1|NA|15|TRBV5-1
CASSLKQGSRTEAFF
TGCGCCAGCAGCTTAAAACAGGGTTCGAGGACTGAAGCTTTCTTT
>once|TRBJ2-3|NA|15|TRBV5-1
CASSLELPSTDTQYF
TGCGCCAGCAGCTTGGAACTTCCTAGCACAGATACGCAGTATTTT
>NA|TRBJ1-4|TRBD1|14|TRBV6-5
CASNVDRVNEKLFF
TGTGCCAGCAACGTAGACAGGGTAAATGAAAAACTGTTTTTT
>NA|TRBJ1-2|NA|11|TRBV30
CACKGVLGYTF
TGTGCCTGCAAAGGGGTATTAGGCTACACCTTC
>few|TRBJ1-2|NA|15|TRBV2
CASSSRQEVNYGYTF
TGTGCCAGCAGCTCACGACAAGAAGTTAACTATGGCTACACCTTC
>NA|TRBJ2-7|TRBD1|15|TRBV5-1
CASSLGGQGVYEQYF
TGCGCCAGCAGCTTGGGGGGACAGGGAGTCTACGAGCAGTACTTC
>NA|TRBJ2-1|TRBD2|15|TRBV28
CASRTSGRANNEQFF
TGTGCCAGCAGAACTAGCGGGAGGGCCAACAATGAGCAGTTCTTC
>NA|TRBJ1-2|NA|15|TRBV4-1
CASSQTLAGSGGYTF
TGCGCCAGCAGCCAGACTTTGGCAGGGTCGGGTGGCTACACCTTC
>once|TRBJ1-1|NA|13|TRBV6-5
CASSYEEYTEAFF
TGTGCCAGCAGTTACGAAGAGTACACTGAAGCTTTCTTT
>NA|TRBJ1-4|NA|14|TRBV2
CASSVGPTAGTALF
TGTGCCAGCAGTGTTGGTCCCACGGCGGGTACAGCCCTTTTT
>once|TRBJ2-5|TRBD2|17|TRBV5-4
CASSTQKGRGGQETQYF
TGTGCCAGCAGCACCCAGAAAGGGCGGGGGGGCCAAGAGACCCAGTACTTC
>few|TRBJ2-2|NA|14|TRBV5-1
CASSLAGVAGELFF
TGCGCCAGCAGCTTGGCAGGGGTGGCCGGGGAGCTGTTTTTT
>once|TRBJ1-5|NA|13|TRBV6-5
CASAQGDNQPQHF
TGTGCCAGCGCACAGGGTGACAATCAGCCCCAGCATTTT
>NA|TRBJ1-6|NA|15|TRBV2
CASSEQGTYNSPLHF
TGTGCCAGCAGTGAACAGGGAACCTATAATTCACCCCTCCACTTT
>NA|TRBJ1-6|NA|14|TRBV5-6
CASSNRQARSPLHF
TGTGCCAGCAGCAACCGACAGGCTAGGTCACCCCTCCACTTT
>NA|TRBJ2-1|TRBD2|16|TRBV11-3
CASSPRYVSGGPKQFF
TGTGCCAGCAGCCCCCGCTACGTTAGCGGGGGCCCGAAGCAGTTCTTC
>NA|TRBJ2-7|NA|16|TRBV10-2
CASRPTTLQGFGEQYF
TGCGCCAGCAGACCGACCACCCTACAGGGTTTTGGGGAGCAGTACTTC
>NA|TRBJ1-3|NA|15|TRBV4-2
CASSQSPRTGGTIYF
TGTGCCAGCAGCCAAAGTCCCCGGACCGGGGGCACCATATATTTT
>NA|TRBJ1-5|NA|12|TRBV7-2
CASQSSNQPQHF
TGTGCCAGCCAAAGCAGCAATCAGCCCCAGCATTTT
>NA|TRBJ2-1|TRBD1|17|TRBV5-1
CASSSSLPGQGSNEQFF
TGCGCCAGCAGCTCCTCCTTACCGGGACAGGGGTCCAATGAGCAGTTCTTC
>NA|TRBJ2-1|TRBD2|15|TRBV5-1
CASSLSREGSNEQFF
TGCGCCAGCAGCTTGTCGCGGGAGGGAAGCAATGAGCAGTTCTTC
>NA|TRBJ1-3|TRBD1|18|TRBV28
CASSFEGRDRGRGNTIYF
TGTGCCAGCAGTTTCGAGGGGCGGGACAGGGGGCGAGGAAACACCATATATTTT
>NA|TRBJ2-5|NA|14|TRBV28
CASSLRGGQETQYF
TGTGCCAGCAGTTTAAGGGGGGGGCAAGAGACCCAGTACTTC
>NA|TRBJ1-1|TRBD1|13|TRBV29-1
CSARQGAGTEAFF
TGCAGCGCCCGACAGGGGGCAGGGACTGAAGCTTTCTTT
>NA|TRBJ2-7|NA|16|TRBV5-1
CASSLSSVTVSYEQYF
TGCGCCAGCAGCTTAAGTTCAGTGACAGTCTCCTACGAGCAGTACTTC
>NA|TRBJ1-2|TRBD1|15|TRBV19
CASSPSPGTGGGYTF
TGTGCCAGTAGTCCAAGTCCCGGGACAGGGGGCGGCTACACCTTC
>NA|TRBJ1-5|NA|13|TRBV5-8
CASSMDWFQPQHF
TGTGCCAGCAGCATGGACTGGTTTCAGCCCCAGCATTTT
>once|TRBJ1-1|NA|13|TRBV2
CASNLQANTEAFF
TGTGCCAGCAACCTACAGGCAAACACTGAAGCTTTCTTT
>NA|TRBJ2-1|NA|11|TRBV7-9
CASTTSDEQFF
TGTGCCAGCACCACCTCCGATGAGCAGTTCTTC
>NA|TRBJ2-3|NA|16|TRBV6-2/TRBV6-3
CASSYSGRYDTDTQYF
TGTGCCAGCAGTTACTCGGGGCGGTATGACACAGATACGCAGTATTTT
>few|TRBJ1-1|NA|14|TRBV20-1
CSASRGGRNTEAFF
TGCAGTGCTAGTCGGGGAGGAAGGAACACTGAAGCTTTCTTT
>NA|TRBJ1-1|NA|17|TRBV19
CASSARDMFVKNTEAFF
TGTGCCAGTAGTGCCCGGGACATGTTCGTTAAGAACACTGAAGCTTTCTTT
>NA|TRBJ2-7|TRBD2|17|TRBV28
CASSPRGSGFLAYEQYF
TGTGCCAGCAGTCCTCGAGGTAGCGGGTTTTTAGCCTACGAGCAGTACTTC
>NA|TRBJ2-3|TRBD2|14|TRBV5-1
CASSRSTSGDTQYF
TGCGCCAGCAGCCGATCTACTAGCGGAGATACGCAGTATTTT
>NA|TRBJ2-7|TRBD1|13|TRBV12-3/TRBV12-4
CASRPGTGLVQYF
TGTGCCAGCAGACCCGGGACAGGGCTTGTGCAGTACTTC
>NA|TRBJ2-7|TRBD2|15|TRBV27
CASSTGTSGPYEQYF
TGTGCCAGCAGTACCGGGACTAGCGGTCCCTACGAGCAGTACTTC
>NA|TRBJ1-6|NA|16|TRBV5-4
CASSLGGAFSNSPLHF
TGTGCCAGCAGTCTTGGGGGGGCATTCAGTAATTCACCCCTCCACTTT
>NA|TRBJ1-1|NA|15|TRBV24-1
CATSDGATGNTEAFF
TGTGCCACCAGTGATGGGGCGACAGGGAACACTGAAGCTTTCTTT
>NA|TRBJ1-1|NA|16|TRBV6-2/TRBV6-3
CASSPHRAPWDTEAFF
TGTGCCAGCAGTCCCCACAGGGCTCCCTGGGACACTGAAGCTTTCTTT
>NA|TRBJ2-5|NA|18|TRBV11-2
CASSQNPDRWDLWETQYF
TGTGCCAGCAGCCAAAATCCGGACAGATGGGACCTTTGGGAGACCCAGTACTTC
>NA|TRBJ2-7|TRBD1|17|TRBV29-1
CSVTPGTGGRGVYEQYF
TGCAGCGTTACTCCCGGGACAGGGGGCCGGGGAGTGTACGAGCAGTACTTC
>NA|TRBJ1-2|TRBD1|14|TRBV28
CASSLQGAGYGYTF
TGTGCCAGCAGTTTGCAGGGGGCGGGATATGGCTACACCTTC
>NA|TRBJ2-2|TRBD1|16|TRBV24-1
CATSDPGTGNTGELFF
TGTGCCACCAGTGATCCTGGGACAGGGAACACCGGGGAGCTGTTTTTT
>NA|TRBJ2-2|TRBD2|16|TRBV7-2
CASSLGSGTAPGELFF
TGTGCCAGCAGCTTAGGGAGCGGGACTGCCCCCGGGGAGCTGTTTTTT